These 2 T cell receptor beta chains share one sample of origin, sequenced in a study of breast tumors, draining lymph nodes, adjacent tissues. TCRdb reprocessed the multiplex PCR reads via MiXCR and lists one record per CDR3 protein. The sample has tens of thousands of distinct CDR3 sequences; around 20% are singletons. The lymph nodes were axillary draining lymph nodes from breast cancer patients. Sequences were obtained from axillary lymph node tissue. All receptors come from a female donor with breast cancer. Some clones in this sample may be carry-over from other donors' samples.

This clonotype was seen many times. This chain joins TRBV6-1 and TRBJ1-4, with D unclear. V gave up 6 bases and J gave up 4 bases, with 9 bases separating them. The CDR3 sequence is 13 residues long. In germline, CDR1 is MNHNS, CDR2 SASEGT. This CDR3 reads CASSIDLNEKLFF. Here the CDR3 DNA reads TGTGCCAGCAGCATCGATCTTAATGAAAAACTGTTTTTT.

This clonotype has ten or more counts. The rearrangement uses TRBV19 and TRBJ1-3; D unclear. The germline CDR1 and CDR2 sequences are LNHDA and SQIVND (reference sequence). Deletions cut 7 bases from V and 0 bases from J, with 10 bases between. This CDR3 has 14 residues. The DNA of the CDR3 is TGTGCCAGTACCCCAGCCTACTCTGGAAACACCATATATTTT. It codes for CASTPAYSGNTIYF.